Listed below are T cell receptor beta chains from one sample, sequenced in a study of control samples from healthy donors and cancer patients. Generated by immunoSEQ multiplex PCR, the TCRdb table keeps only in-frame clones and is missing some. There are 65,000 to 80,000 clones in the sample; about 90% occur only once, and roughly 2% lies in the top ten. The sequencing sample was made of PBMCs. All receptors derive from a woman aged 55-75 years with head and neck cancer. The CDR3 runs from the conserved cysteine through the conserved F or W. The D gene is left open where the match is weak. The listing skips clone size in some rows; elsewhere it reads once, few, many or a size class.

clone size: NA; D gene: NA; V gene: TRBV6-2/TRBV6-3; J gene: TRBJ2-7; CDR3 DNA: TGTGCCAGCAGTTACTCGGCGGGCCTCGAGCAGTACTTC; CDR3 protein: CASSYSAGLEQYF
clone size: NA; D gene: TRBD1; V gene: TRBV7-8; J gene: TRBJ1-1; CDR3 DNA: TGTGCCAGCAGCCTAGGGACAGCTAACACTGAAGCTTTCTTT; CDR3 protein: CASSLGTANTEAFF
clone size: NA; D gene: NA; V gene: TRBV12-3/TRBV12-4; J gene: TRBJ2-7; CDR3 DNA: TGTGCCAGCTCCATCGACCAGGGCGAGCAGTACTTC; CDR3 protein: CASSIDQGEQYF
clone size: NA; D gene: NA; V gene: TRBV15; J gene: TRBJ2-7; CDR3 DNA: TGTGCCACCAGCAGAGATTACGGGGGCGAGCAGTACTTC; CDR3 protein: CATSRDYGGEQYF
clone size: NA; D gene: TRBD1; V gene: TRBV9; J gene: TRBJ1-4; CDR3 DNA: TGTGCCAGCAGCGTGGGGGACAGCGAGTATGAAAAACTGTTTTTT; CDR3 protein: CASSVGDSEYEKLFF
clone size: NA; D gene: NA; V gene: TRBV5-5; J gene: TRBJ2-1; CDR3 DNA: TGTGCCAGCAGCTTGGTGTGGCGGCGGGGAGACCACAATGAGCAGTTCTTC; CDR3 protein: CASSLVWRRGDHNEQFF
clone size: NA; D gene: TRBD1; V gene: TRBV4-2; J gene: TRBJ1-4; CDR3 DNA: TGTGCCAGCAGCCAAAATGGATTGGGACAGAATGAAAAACTGTTTTTT; CDR3 protein: CASSQNGLGQNEKLFF
clone size: NA; D gene: NA; V gene: TRBV28; J gene: TRBJ1-1; CDR3 DNA: TGTGCCAGCAGTTTATCAGGTGGGACTGAAGCTTTCTTT; CDR3 protein: CASSLSGGTEAFF
clone size: NA; D gene: NA; V gene: TRBV27; J gene: TRBJ1-5; CDR3 DNA: TGTGCCAGCAGACGGACTAGCAATCAGCCCCAGCATTTT; CDR3 protein: CASRRTSNQPQHF
clone size: NA; D gene: NA; V gene: TRBV28; J gene: TRBJ1-5; CDR3 DNA: TGTGCCAGCAGTTTCTCAGGGTACGACGATCAGCCCCAGCATTTT; CDR3 protein: CASSFSGYDDQPQHF
clone size: NA; D gene: TRBD1; V gene: TRBV29-1; J gene: TRBJ2-1; CDR3 DNA: TGCAGCGTTGAAGATCAGACAGGGGGTGAGCAGTTCTTC; CDR3 protein: CSVEDQTGGEQFF
clone size: NA; D gene: NA; V gene: TRBV7-2; J gene: TRBJ2-7; CDR3 DNA: TGTGCCAGCAGCTTAACCGGTCCGGGGGGCCACGAGCAGTACTTC; CDR3 protein: CASSLTGPGGHEQYF
clone size: few; D gene: NA; V gene: TRBV14; J gene: TRBJ2-2; CDR3 DNA: TGTGCCAGCGCTGGGGCTGGGCGCCGGGAGCTGTTTTTT; CDR3 protein: CASAGAGRRELFF
clone size: NA; D gene: NA; V gene: TRBV24-1; J gene: TRBJ1-1; CDR3 DNA: TGTGCCACCAGTAATGTATTAGGTGAAGCTTTCTTT; CDR3 protein: CATSNVLGEAFF
clone size: NA; D gene: NA; V gene: TRBV5-5; J gene: TRBJ1-1; CDR3 DNA: TGTGCCAGCAGGCCCCAGCTAAACACTGAAGCTTTCTTT; CDR3 protein: CASRPQLNTEAFF
clone size: NA; D gene: NA; V gene: TRBV28; J gene: TRBJ2-5; CDR3 DNA: TGTGCCAGCAGTTCAACGACGGGCAAGACCCAGTACTTC; CDR3 protein: CASSSTTGKTQYF
clone size: NA; D gene: NA; V gene: TRBV20-1; J gene: TRBJ1-6; CDR3 DNA: TGCAGTGCTAGTGAACCTAACACACCCCTCCACTTT; CDR3 protein: CSASEPNTPLHF
clone size: NA; D gene: NA; V gene: TRBV7-9; J gene: TRBJ2-7; CDR3 DNA: TGTGCCAGCAGCTCGATCGGGTTAGGTACCAACGAGCAGTACTTC; CDR3 protein: CASSSIGLGTNEQYF
clone size: NA; D gene: NA; V gene: TRBV7-2; J gene: TRBJ2-7; CDR3 DNA: TGTGCCAGCAGCCCAGACCGAGCCGAGCAGTACTTC; CDR3 protein: CASSPDRAEQYF
clone size: NA; D gene: NA; V gene: TRBV19; J gene: TRBJ2-1; CDR3 DNA: TGTGCCAGTAGCGGCAGGGAGGCTGAGCAGTTCTTC; CDR3 protein: CASSGREAEQFF
clone size: NA; D gene: NA; V gene: TRBV4-2; J gene: TRBJ1-4; CDR3 DNA: TGTGCCAGCAGCCAACAGTCAGGTACCCCTAATGAAAAACTGTTTTTT; CDR3 protein: CASSQQSGTPNEKLFF
clone size: NA; D gene: TRBD2; V gene: TRBV5-5; J gene: TRBJ2-7; CDR3 DNA: TGTGCCAGCAGCTCACTCGTCGGGGGGGCCTACGAGCAGTACTTC; CDR3 protein: CASSSLVGGAYEQYF
clone size: NA; D gene: TRBD1; V gene: TRBV3-1/TRBV3-2; J gene: TRBJ1-6; CDR3 DNA: TGTGCCAGCAGCCAAGCCCCAGGGGGCAACTCACCCCTCCACTTT; CDR3 protein: CASSQAPGGNSPLHF
clone size: NA; D gene: NA; V gene: TRBV11-3; J gene: TRBJ2-1; CDR3 DNA: TGTGCCAGCAGCAGGATCCCCAATGAGCAGTTCTTC; CDR3 protein: CASSRIPNEQFF
clone size: NA; D gene: TRBD2; V gene: TRBV18; J gene: TRBJ2-3; CDR3 DNA: TGTGCCAGCTCACCACCGAGGCTAGCGGGAGGATGGGATACGCAGTATTTT; CDR3 protein: CASSPPRLAGGWDTQYF